The clone carrying this T cell receptor beta chain showed up many times. Its target is not known. The CDR3 consists of 16 residues. V shed 1 base and J shed 0 bases, with 16 bases lying between them. Germline V gives CDR1 DFQATT, CDR2 SNEGSKA (reference sequence). The source of the sample is a study of identical twins. General study results and limits: In cord blood, abundant beta clonotypes had fewer insertions; memory showed no trend.

TCRdb analysed the 5' RACE reads with MiXCR anew, one entry per CDR3 protein. Seen here are under 350,000 distinct CDR3 sequences, roughly 9% observed once, and the top ten hold roughly 7%. In addition, the sample was reused for a study of yellow fever vaccine responses in identical twins.

This receptor was identified in a woman aged 18-35 years in good health. Sequenced material: CD8+ T cells sorted from blood. The chain joins TRBV20-1 to TRBJ2-7; D remains unclear. The chain's CDR3 is CSARGPPKKFSYEQYF. The CDR3 DNA reads TGCAGTGCTAGAGGGCCGCCGAAGAAGTTCTCCTACGAGCAGTACTTC.